This TCR beta chain is drawn from a study of blood T cell repertoires in COVID-19. Across the whole study: T cells, B-cell-depleted T cells, or PBMCs provided the cDNA or gDNA that served as material.

Germline lookup yields CDR1 GTSNPN and CDR2 SVGIG (reference sequence). The CDR3 consists of 13 residues. Germline trimming cut 3 bases from V and 6 bases from J; bases unmatched to any gene: 4. Per the authors' pipeline: Reference gene primer amplification gave nucleated cell count estimates. Assay used: immunoSEQ multiplex PCR; TCRdb lists only in-frame clones, some missing. Clone size and the V and J calls come from that table; the DNA yielded D and trimming. The sample has more than 200,000 clones, roughly 84% seen once. The V gene is TRBV30, the J gene TRBJ1-5; TRBD1 aligns across 8 bases. The sample comprised peripheral blood. The origin of this receptor is a man aged 60 to 75 with acute or convalescent COVID-19. CDR3 sequence (DNA): TGTGCCTGGAGAGGACAGGGTGGTCAGCCCCAGCATTTT. It translates to CAWRGQGGQPQHF. Looking up the rest from reference TRBV30 and TRBJ1-5 gives the full variable domain: SQTIHQWPATLVQPVGSPLSLECTVEGTSNPNLYWYRQAAGRGLQLLFYSVGIGQISSEVPQNLSASRPQDRQFILSSKKLLLSDSGFYLCAWRGQGGQPQHFGDGTRLSIL.